This is a list of T cell receptor beta chains from one sample in a study of vaccination effects on CD4 cells after COVID-19. No antigen is known for these receptors. Method: immunoSEQ multiplex PCR; TCRdb's copy keeps in-frame clones and lacks some. The data show tens of thousands of clones, around four fifths seen once. Sequenced material: CD4+ T cells from PBMCs cultured without peptide, taken after COVID-19 vaccination. The receptors were gathered from a human donor who received a COVID-19 vaccine. Both conserved end residues are part of each CDR3. A D gene is named only where the DNA matches it firmly. Size is omitted from some rows. Given values are once, few, many or a class for expanded clones.

CASSQDLGQGYTF,TGTGCCAGCAGCCAAGATTTGGGGCAAGGCTACACCTTC,.,TRBJ1-2,.,TRBV4-2
CASSLDLAGGNTEAFF,TGTGCCAGCAGCTTGGATCTGGCAGGGGGTAACACTGAAGCTTTCTTT,.,TRBJ1-1,TRBD1,TRBV5-5
CASSLGKTQPGEQYF,TGTGCCAGCAGTTTGGGTAAAACGCAGCCGGGGGAGCAGTACTTC,.,TRBJ2-7,.,TRBV27
CASSRPRTEAFF,TGTGCCAGCAGCCGTCCGAGGACTGAAGCTTTCTTT,.,TRBJ1-1,.,TRBV5-6
CASSQGPSAGQDTQYF,TGTGCCAGCAGCCAAGGTCCCTCGGCCGGACAAGATACGCAGTATTTT,.,TRBJ2-3,.,TRBV4-2
CASSSAGQALYGYTF,TGTGCCAGCAGTTCTGCGGGACAGGCGCTCTATGGCTACACCTTC,.,TRBJ1-2,TRBD1,TRBV6-5
CASSLSGKTADTQYF,TGTGCCAGCAGCTTAAGTGGGAAAACCGCAGATACGCAGTATTTT,.,TRBJ2-3,.,TRBV7-3
CASSLAGNEQYF,TGCGCCAGCAGCTTGGCTGGGAACGAGCAGTACTTC,.,TRBJ2-7,.,TRBV5-1
CASSLQGSTGELFF,TGTGCCAGCAGCTTACAAGGGAGCACCGGGGAGCTGTTTTTT,.,TRBJ2-2,.,TRBV11-2
CASSFLLPLRGTEAFF,TGTGCCAGCAGCTTCCTACTCCCTCTGAGGGGCACTGAAGCTTTCTTT,.,TRBJ1-1,.,TRBV7-8
CASSESAGVSYGYTF,TGTGCCAGCAGTGAATCGGCAGGGGTTTCCTATGGCTACACCTTC,.,TRBJ1-2,.,TRBV2
CASSLAARRQGSAGELFF,TGTGCCAGCAGCTTAGCTGCACGCCGACAGGGAAGCGCCGGGGAGCTGTTTTTT,.,TRBJ2-2,TRBD1,TRBV7-2
CASSLSSGRAGGSEQYF,TGCGCCAGCAGCTTGTCTAGCGGGAGGGCCGGAGGTTCCGAGCAGTACTTC,.,TRBJ2-7,TRBD2,TRBV5-1
CASSLAERSEQFF,TGTGCCAGCAGCTTAGCTGAGCGGAGTGAGCAGTTCTTC,.,TRBJ2-1,.,TRBV7-8
CASGASPLAGASYEQYF,TGTGCCAGCGGGGCTAGCCCGCTAGCGGGGGCGTCCTACGAGCAGTACTTC,.,TRBJ2-7,TRBD2,TRBV27
CASSQAGTGESEKLFF,TGTGCCAGCAGCCAAGCCGGGACAGGGGAGAGTGAAAAACTGTTTTTT,.,TRBJ1-4,TRBD1,TRBV4-2
CASSRDRFQETQYF,TGTGCCAGTAGCCGGGACAGGTTCCAAGAGACCCAGTACTTC,.,TRBJ2-5,TRBD1,TRBV19
CASSPRGHHSGNTIYF,TGTGCCAGTAGTCCCAGGGGTCACCACTCTGGAAACACCATATATTTT,.,TRBJ1-3,.,TRBV19
CASSQGLDTQYF,TGTGCCAGCAGCCAAGGATTGGATACGCAGTATTTT,.,TRBJ2-3,.,TRBV3-1/TRBV3-2
CATHPRQGGKIEAFF,TGTGCCACCCACCCCCGACAGGGTGGTAAAATTGAAGCTTTCTTT,.,TRBJ1-1,TRBD1,TRBV19
CACGWGYNSPLHF,TGTGCCTGTGGGTGGGGGTATAATTCACCCCTCCACTTT,.,TRBJ1-6,.,TRBV30
CASSAGQVAYEQYF,TGTGCCAGCAGCGCCGGACAGGTGGCCTACGAGCAGTACTTC,.,TRBJ2-7,TRBD1,TRBV9
CASSLPLGREGHKTQYF,TGTGCCAGCAGCCTCCCCCTCGGGCGGGAGGGCCATAAGACCCAGTACTTC,.,TRBJ2-5,TRBD2,TRBV7-9
CASVRLNTGELFF,TGTGCCAGTGTCAGGCTGAACACCGGGGAGCTGTTTTTT,.,TRBJ2-2,.,TRBV19
CASSLGRNYGYTF,TGTGCCAGCAGTTTAGGGAGGAACTATGGCTACACCTTC,.,TRBJ1-2,.,TRBV12-3/TRBV12-4
CASSPNLRAGKHEKLFF,TGTGCCAGCAGCCCAAACCTTCGGGCAGGGAAACATGAAAAACTGTTTTTT,.,TRBJ1-4,.,TRBV7-9
CASSEADATDLRGYTF,TGTGCCAGCAGTGAAGCCGACGCGACGGACCTTCGGGGCTACACCTTC,few,TRBJ1-2,.,TRBV6-1
CASSPWTGRPHGYTF,TGTGCCAGCAGTCCCTGGACAGGGCGCCCCCATGGCTACACCTTC,few,TRBJ1-2,TRBD1,TRBV27
CASSPGLAGGYEQYF,TGCGCCAGCAGCCCTGGACTAGCGGGAGGTTACGAGCAGTACTTC,few,TRBJ2-7,TRBD2,TRBV4-1
CASSGIGTGGEAFF,TGTGCCAGCAGCGGAATAGGGACAGGGGGCGAAGCTTTCTTT,.,TRBJ1-1,TRBD1,TRBV9
CAWSVQLGRQYF,TGTGCCTGGAGTGTACAATTGGGCAGGCAGTACTTC,.,TRBJ2-7,.,TRBV30
CASSEISRNTGELFF,TGTGCCAGCAGTGAAATCTCAAGAAACACCGGGGAGCTGTTTTTT,.,TRBJ2-2,.,TRBV2
CASSLKAGISYEQYF,TGTGCCAGCAGTCTTAAGGCGGGGATTTCTTACGAGCAGTACTTC,.,TRBJ2-7,.,TRBV6-5